The clone carrying this T cell receptor beta chain was observed a single time. Patients in Seattle were enrolled during active infection, then followed longitudinally. This sample stems from a study of blood T cell repertoires in COVID-19. Study in general: Sites in the United States, Italy and Spain provided acute and convalescent COVID-19 samples. T cells, B-cell-depleted T cells, or PBMCs provided the cDNA or gDNA that served as material.

This CDR3 region has 16 residues. Germline CDR1 is SGHNT and CDR2 is YYREEE (reference sequence). V lost 2 bases, J lost 1 base, and 12 bases lay in between. The method was immunoSEQ multiplex PCR; TCRdb's version includes in-frame clones alone and lacks a portion of them. The sample carries about 74,000 clones, roughly nine tenths recorded once. This clonotype was obtained from a man aged 50 to 60 with COVID-19, enrolled during active disease. The chain links TRBV5-4 to TRBJ2-2; D not certain. The material sequenced was peripheral blood. CDR3 sequence reads: CASSLPQGENTGELFF. Here the CDR3 DNA reads TGTGCCAGCAGCTTACCCCAAGGAGAGAACACCGGGGAGCTGTTTTTT.